The T cell receptor beta chain described here comes from a study of T cell responses to AZD1222 COVID-19 vaccine. Measured with immunoSEQ multiplex PCR; TCRdb has only the in-frame clones, and not every one. The data hold 110,000 or so clones, with more than 70% observed a single time. Points from the study as a whole: Possibly, clonal diversity was underestimated; donors were largely white British and included more females.

To note about this clone: Its target is not known.

CDR3 length equals 13 residues. The V gene end was trimmed by 6 bases and the J gene end by 7 bases; junction bases not matched to a gene: 6. Germline assignment: CDR1 SGHTA and CDR2 FQGNSA. This TCR was recovered from an adult who received the AZD1222 COVID-19 vaccine. V is TRBV7-2 and J is TRBJ2-1, with 7 nucleotides matching TRBD2. Sequencing used peripheral blood, obtained 28 days after the second AZD1222 dose. Here the CDR3 reads CASRGNGGNEQFF. The CDR3 nucleotides read TGTGCCAGCAGAGGAAACGGGGGGAATGAGCAGTTCTTC.